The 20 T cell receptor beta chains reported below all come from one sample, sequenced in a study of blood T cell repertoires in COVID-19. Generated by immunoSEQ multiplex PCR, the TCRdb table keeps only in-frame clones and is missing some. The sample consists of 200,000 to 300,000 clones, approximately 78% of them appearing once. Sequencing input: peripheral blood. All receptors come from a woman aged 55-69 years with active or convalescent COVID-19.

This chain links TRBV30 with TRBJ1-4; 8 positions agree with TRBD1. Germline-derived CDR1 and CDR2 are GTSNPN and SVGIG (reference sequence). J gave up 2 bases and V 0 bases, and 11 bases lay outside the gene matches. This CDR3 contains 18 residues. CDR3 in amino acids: CAWSVPRGRGRTNEKLFF. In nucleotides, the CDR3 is TGTGCCTGGAGTGTACCCCGTGGCAGGGGGCGGACTAATGAAAAACTGTTTTTT.

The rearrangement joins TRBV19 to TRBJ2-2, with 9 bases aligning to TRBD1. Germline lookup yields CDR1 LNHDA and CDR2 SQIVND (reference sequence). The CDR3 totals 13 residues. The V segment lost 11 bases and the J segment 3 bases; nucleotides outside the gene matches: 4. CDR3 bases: TGTGCCGGCCGGGACAGGGACACCGGGGAGCTGTTTTTT. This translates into CAGRDRDTGELFF.

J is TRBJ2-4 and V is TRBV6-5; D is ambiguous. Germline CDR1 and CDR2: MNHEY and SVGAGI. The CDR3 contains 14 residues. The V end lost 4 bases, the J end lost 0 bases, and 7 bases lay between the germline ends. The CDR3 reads CASSWPLAKNIQYF. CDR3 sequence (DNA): TGTGCCAGCAGTTGGCCCCTAGCCAAAAACATTCAGTACTTC.

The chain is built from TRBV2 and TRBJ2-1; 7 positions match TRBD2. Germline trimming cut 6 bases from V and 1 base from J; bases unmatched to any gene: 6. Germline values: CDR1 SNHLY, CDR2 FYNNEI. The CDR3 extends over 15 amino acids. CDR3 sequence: CASRLAAGSYNEQFF. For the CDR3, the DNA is TGTGCCAGCAGGCTAGCGGCCGGGTCCTACAATGAGCAGTTCTTC.

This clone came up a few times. The CDR3 coding sequence is TGTGCCCTCCGACAGGGGGTAGACACTGAAGCTTTCTTT. This sequence encodes CALRQGVDTEAFF. The chain couples TRBV10-3 to TRBJ1-1; 9 nucleotides match TRBD1. The CDR3 spans 13 residues. Germline lookup yields CDR1 ENHRY and CDR2 SYGVKD. V lost 11 bases to trimming and J lost 3 bases; unmatched junction nucleotides: 7.

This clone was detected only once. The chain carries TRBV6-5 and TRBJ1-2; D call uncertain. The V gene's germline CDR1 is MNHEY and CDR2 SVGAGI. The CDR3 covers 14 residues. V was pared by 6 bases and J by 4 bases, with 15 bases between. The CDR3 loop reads CASSLTTRSYGYTF. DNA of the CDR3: TGTGCCAGCAGCCTCACGACGAGGAGCTATGGCTACACCTTC.

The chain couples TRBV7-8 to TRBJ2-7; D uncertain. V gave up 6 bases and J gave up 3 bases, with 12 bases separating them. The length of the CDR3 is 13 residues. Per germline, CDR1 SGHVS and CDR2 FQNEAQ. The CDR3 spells CASSLSQIYEQYF. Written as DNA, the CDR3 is TGTGCCAGCAGTCTATCACAGATCTACGAGCAGTACTTC.

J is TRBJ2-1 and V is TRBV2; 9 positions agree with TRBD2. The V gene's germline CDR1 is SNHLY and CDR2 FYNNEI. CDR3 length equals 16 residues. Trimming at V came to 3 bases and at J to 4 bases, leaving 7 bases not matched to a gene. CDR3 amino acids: CASSELAGTPYNEQFF. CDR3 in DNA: TGTGCCAGCAGTGAGCTAGCGGGGACCCCTTACAATGAGCAGTTCTTC. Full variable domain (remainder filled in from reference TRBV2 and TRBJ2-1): EPEVTQTPSHQVTQMGQEVILRCVPISNHLYFYWYRQILGQKVEFLVSFYNNEISEKSEIFDDQFSVERPDGSNFTLKIRSTKLEDSAMYFCASSELAGTPYNEQFFGPGTRLTVL.

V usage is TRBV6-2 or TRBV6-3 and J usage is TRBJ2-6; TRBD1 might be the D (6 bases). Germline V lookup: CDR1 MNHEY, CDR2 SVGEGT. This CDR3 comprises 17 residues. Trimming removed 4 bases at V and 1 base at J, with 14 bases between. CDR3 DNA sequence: TGTGCCAGCAGTTCAGGGGTATGGGGATCTGGGGCCAACGTCCTGACTTTC. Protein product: CASSSGVWGSGANVLTF.

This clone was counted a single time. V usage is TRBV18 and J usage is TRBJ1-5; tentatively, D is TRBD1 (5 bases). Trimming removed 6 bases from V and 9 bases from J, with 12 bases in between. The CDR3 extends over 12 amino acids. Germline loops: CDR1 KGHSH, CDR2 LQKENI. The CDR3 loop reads CASSGQGRPQHF. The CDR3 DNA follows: TGTGCCAGCTCGGGGCAGGGAAGGCCCCAGCATTTT.

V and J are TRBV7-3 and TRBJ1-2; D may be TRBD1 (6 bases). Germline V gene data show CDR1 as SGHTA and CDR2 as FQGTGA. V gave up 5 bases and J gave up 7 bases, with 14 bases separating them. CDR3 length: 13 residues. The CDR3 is CASSPDGGRGYTF. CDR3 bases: TGTGCCAGCAGCCCTGATGGGGGCCGTGGCTACACCTTC.

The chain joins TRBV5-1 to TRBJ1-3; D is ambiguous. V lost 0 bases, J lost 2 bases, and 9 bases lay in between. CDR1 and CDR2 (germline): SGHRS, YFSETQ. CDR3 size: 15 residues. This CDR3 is CASSLVASTGNTIYF. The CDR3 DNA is TGCGCCAGCAGCTTGGTGGCCAGTACTGGAAACACCATATATTTT.

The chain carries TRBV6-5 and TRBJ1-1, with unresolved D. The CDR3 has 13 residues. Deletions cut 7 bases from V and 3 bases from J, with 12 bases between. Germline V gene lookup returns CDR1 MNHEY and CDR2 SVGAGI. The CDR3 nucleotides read TGTGCCAGCACCAACGGCAGGTACACTGAAGCTTTCTTT. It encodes CASTNGRYTEAFF.

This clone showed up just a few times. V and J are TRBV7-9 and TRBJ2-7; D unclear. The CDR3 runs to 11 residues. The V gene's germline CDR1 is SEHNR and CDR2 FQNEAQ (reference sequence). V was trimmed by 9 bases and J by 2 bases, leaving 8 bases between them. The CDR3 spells CASEIAYEQYF. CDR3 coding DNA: TGTGCCAGTGAGATAGCCTACGAGCAGTACTTC.

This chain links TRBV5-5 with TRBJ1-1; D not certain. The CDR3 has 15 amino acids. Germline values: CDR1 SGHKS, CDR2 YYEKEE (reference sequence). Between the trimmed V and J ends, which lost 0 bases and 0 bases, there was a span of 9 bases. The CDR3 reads CASSLDGPLNTEAFF. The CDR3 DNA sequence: TGTGCCAGCAGCTTGGATGGGCCCTTGAACACTGAAGCTTTCTTT.

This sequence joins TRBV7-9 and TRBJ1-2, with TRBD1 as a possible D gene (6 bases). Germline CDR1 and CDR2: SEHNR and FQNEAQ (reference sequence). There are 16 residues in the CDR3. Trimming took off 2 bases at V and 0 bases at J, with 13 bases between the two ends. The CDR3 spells CASSLRGNEANYGYTF. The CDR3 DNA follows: TGTGCCAGCAGCTTAAGGGGGAACGAAGCTAACTATGGCTACACCTTC.

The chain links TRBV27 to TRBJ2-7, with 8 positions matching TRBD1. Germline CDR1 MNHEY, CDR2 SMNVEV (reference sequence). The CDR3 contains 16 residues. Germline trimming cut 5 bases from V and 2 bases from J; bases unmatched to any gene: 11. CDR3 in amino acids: CASSPVQGVVAYEQYF. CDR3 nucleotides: TGTGCCAGCAGTCCAGTACAGGGGGTGGTCGCCTACGAGCAGTACTTC.

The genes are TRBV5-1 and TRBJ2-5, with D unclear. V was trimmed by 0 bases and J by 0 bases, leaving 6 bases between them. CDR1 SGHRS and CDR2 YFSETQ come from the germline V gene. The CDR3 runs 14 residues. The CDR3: CASSLGQYQETQYF. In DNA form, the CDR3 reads TGCGCCAGCAGCTTGGGGCAGTACCAAGAGACCCAGTACTTC.

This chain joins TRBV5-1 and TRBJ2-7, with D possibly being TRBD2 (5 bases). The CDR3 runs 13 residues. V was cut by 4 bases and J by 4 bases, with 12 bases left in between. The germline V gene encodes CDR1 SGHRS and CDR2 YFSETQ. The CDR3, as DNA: TGCGCCAGCAGCGAGGGTCTGAGGTACGAGCAGTACTTC. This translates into CASSEGLRYEQYF.

This chain's CDR3 is CASNKGFEGEKLFF. Here the CDR3 DNA reads TGTGCCAGTAATAAAGGGTTTGAGGGTGAAAAACTGTTTTTT. The chain recombines TRBV19 with TRBJ1-4; D is unclear. Trimming shortened V by 7 bases and J by 7 bases, and 16 bases separated the two germline ends. Germline V gives CDR1 LNHDA, CDR2 SQIVND (reference sequence). This CDR3 is 14 amino acids long. The complete variable domain, with remaining parts taken from reference TRBV19 and TRBJ1-4, reads DGGITQSPKYLFRKEGQNVTLSCEQNLNHDAMYWYRQDPGQGLRLIYYSQIVNDFQKGDIAEGYSVSREKKESFPLTVTSAQKNPTAFYLCASNKGFEGEKLFFGSGTQLSVL.